A single sample gave rise to the 10 T cell receptor beta chains below, sequenced in a study of T cell responses to AZD1222 COVID-19 vaccine. TCRdb's table, derived via immunoSEQ multiplex PCR, lists solely in-frame clones and lacks some. This table has 110,000 or so clones, roughly 87% appearing once. Sequences were derived from peripheral blood, sampled on day 0 of MenACWY control vaccination. Receptors originate from an adult in good health.

The V call is TRBV3-1 (or the pseudogene TRBV3-2), the J call TRBJ1-5; D gene ambiguous. Trimming shortened V by 0 bases and J by 5 bases, and 5 bases separated the two germline ends. The CDR3 is 13 amino acids. The germline V gene has CDR1 LGHDT and CDR2 YNNKEL (reference sequence). CDR3 sequence: CASSQDWDQPQHF. DNA of the CDR3: TGTGCCAGCAGCCAAGATTGGGATCAGCCCCAGCATTTT.

This rearrangement joins TRBV5-1 to TRBJ1-2; D might be TRBD1 (6 bases). The germline gives CDR1 SGHRS, CDR2 YFSETQ. The CDR3 is 13 amino acids. The ends were cut back, 3 bases at V and 4 bases at J, with 10 bases in the middle. The CDR3 region has the DNA TGCGCCAGCAGCTCAGGGGAGGTCTATGGCTACACCTTC. Translated: CASSSGEVYGYTF.

The J gene is TRBJ1-2, the V gene TRBV6-6; D is ambiguous. Germline CDR1 and CDR2: MNHNY and SVGAGI (reference sequence). The CDR3 has 13 amino acids. The V gene lost 4 bases and the J gene lost 7 bases, with 13 bases spanning the gap. CDR3 in DNA: TGTGCCAGCAGTTCCGACTACATGGGTGGCTACACCTTC. Translating gives CASSSDYMGGYTF.

This chain connects TRBV7-3 to TRBJ1-4; 11 nucleotides align to TRBD1. Germline assignment: CDR1 SGHTA and CDR2 FQGTGA. J was trimmed by 8 bases and V by 6 bases; bases with no gene match: 11. The CDR3 consists of 16 residues. This CDR3 is CASSPSPGQGGEKLFF. The DNA for the CDR3 is TGTGCCAGCAGTCCCTCCCCGGGACAGGGGGGCGAAAAACTGTTTTTT.

About this clone itself: Distinct nucleotide sequences in the sample also encode this CDR3. The chain combines TRBV6-5 with TRBJ2-3; 8 nucleotides align to TRBD2. The germline gives CDR1 MNHEY, CDR2 SVGAGI. J was trimmed by 0 bases and V by 6 bases; bases with no gene match: 5. CDR3 size: 15 residues. CDR3 in amino acids: CASRNSGASTDTQYF. In DNA, the CDR3 is TGTGCCAGCAGAAATAGCGGGGCAAGCACAGATACGCAGTATTTT.

The chain couples TRBV12-5 to TRBJ2-3, with a possible D match to TRBD2 (5 bases). This CDR3 contains 18 residues. The V gene's germline CDR1 is LGHNT and CDR2 FRNRAP. Trimming left V 0 bases short and J 0 bases short, with 16 bases between. CDR3 nucleotides: TGTGCTAGTGGTTTGGTACGCGACGGGGAGACTAGCACAGATACGCAGTATTTT. Encoded protein: CASGLVRDGETSTDTQYF.

The CDR3 DNA reads TGTGCCAGCAGCCAGCCGAATGAGGAAAAACTGTTTTTT. The encoded protein is CASSQPNEEKLFF. This chain links TRBV7-9 with TRBJ1-4; no firm D call. Germline lookup yields CDR1 SEHNR and CDR2 FQNEAQ (reference sequence). Trimming left V 5 bases short and J 8 bases short, with 12 bases between. The CDR3 length is 13 residues.

This chain joins TRBV7-6 and TRBJ1-1, with TRBD1 identical over 9 bases. Germline V gene lookup returns CDR1 SGHVS and CDR2 FNYEAQ. The CDR3 is 14 residues long. V trimming: 4 bases; J trimming: 4 bases; junction bases outside the gene matches: 4. CDR3 protein: CASSSPGQGTEAFF. The CDR3 region has the DNA TGTGCCAGCAGCTCACCGGGACAGGGCACTGAAGCTTTCTTT.

The chain is built from TRBV5-1 and TRBJ2-1; 9 positions agree with TRBD2. The V and J ends lost 0 bases and 2 bases, in that order; junction bases with no gene match: 0. In germline, CDR1 is SGHRS, CDR2 YFSETQ. The CDR3 is 15 residues long. The CDR3 nucleotides read TGCGCCAGCAGCTTGGGACTAGCGGCCTACAATGAGCAGTTCTTC. Encoded protein: CASSLGLAAYNEQFF.

The chain carries TRBV7-2 and TRBJ2-7; D is possibly TRBD1 (6 bases). The CDR3 totals 15 residues. CDR1 SGHTA and CDR2 FQGNSA come from the germline V gene. Trimming removed 0 bases from V and 4 bases from J, with 13 bases in between. This CDR3 is CASSLALGQQYEQYF. DNA of the CDR3: TGTGCCAGCAGCTTAGCGCTAGGACAGCAATACGAGCAGTACTTC.